The following is a T cell receptor (beta chain) sequence with its context. What it binds is not known. The unsorted PBMC sample used ten immunoSEQ deep assay plates. Assay: immunoSEQ multiplex PCR; the TCRdb copy retains only in-frame clones and omits some. The sample carries approximately 510,000 clones, 70% to 80% recorded once. The sample comes from a study of shared clonotypes between healthy human individuals. Study overall: The donor group consisted of a couple of women and a few men, aged 18 to 49.

Germline-derived CDR1 and CDR2 are MDHEN and SYDVKM. Trimming left V 7 bases short and J 2 bases short, with 12 bases between. The CDR3 is 14 residues long. Study-wide results and caveats: Having only a few donors restricted how much genetic and exposure-history diversity was captured.

Nashville, Tennessee was home to all donors, each a Caucasian adult. The chain carries TRBV28 and TRBJ1-3; no firm D call. Input material: PBMCs. This receptor was taken from a woman between 40 and 50 years old in good health. Some clones in this sample may be carry-over from other donors' samples. CDR3 in amino acids: CASTSSGAGNTIYF. In DNA form, the CDR3 reads TGTGCCAGCACCTCGAGCGGAGCTGGAAACACCATATATTTT.